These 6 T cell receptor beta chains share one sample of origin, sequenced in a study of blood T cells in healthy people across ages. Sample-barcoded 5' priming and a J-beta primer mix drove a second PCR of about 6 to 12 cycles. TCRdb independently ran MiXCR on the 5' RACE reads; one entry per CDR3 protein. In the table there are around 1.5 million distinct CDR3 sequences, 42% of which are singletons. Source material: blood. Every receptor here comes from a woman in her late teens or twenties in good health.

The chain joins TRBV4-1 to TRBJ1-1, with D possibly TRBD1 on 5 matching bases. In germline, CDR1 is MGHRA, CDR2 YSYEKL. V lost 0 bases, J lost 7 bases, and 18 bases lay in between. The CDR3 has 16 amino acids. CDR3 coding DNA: TGCGCCAGCAGCCAAGATGGTGGGGGAGGGGCGGTTGAAGCTTTCTTT. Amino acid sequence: CASSQDGGGGAVEAFF.

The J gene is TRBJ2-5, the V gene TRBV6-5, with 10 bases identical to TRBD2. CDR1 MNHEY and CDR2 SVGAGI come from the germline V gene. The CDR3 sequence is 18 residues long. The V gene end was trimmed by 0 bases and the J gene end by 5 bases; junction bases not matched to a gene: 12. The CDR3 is CASSYSKWRLAGEETQYF. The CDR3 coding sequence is TGTGCCAGCAGTTACTCGAAGTGGAGGCTAGCGGGGGAGGAGACCCAGTACTTC.

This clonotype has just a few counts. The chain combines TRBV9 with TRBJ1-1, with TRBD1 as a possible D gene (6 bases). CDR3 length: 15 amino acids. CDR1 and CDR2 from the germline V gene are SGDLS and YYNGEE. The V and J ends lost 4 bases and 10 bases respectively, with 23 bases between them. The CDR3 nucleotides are TGTGCCAGCAGCATTCACCAGGGGCCCAACGGGGGAGCTTTCTTT. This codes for CASSIHQGPNGGAFF.

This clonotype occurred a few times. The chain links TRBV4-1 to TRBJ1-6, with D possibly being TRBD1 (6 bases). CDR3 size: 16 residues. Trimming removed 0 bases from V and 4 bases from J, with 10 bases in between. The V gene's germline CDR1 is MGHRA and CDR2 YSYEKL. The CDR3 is CASSQDLTGYNSPLHF. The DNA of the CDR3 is TGCGCCAGCAGCCAAGACCTAACAGGGTATAATTCACCCCTCCACTTT.

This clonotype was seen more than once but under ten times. The CDR3 protein is CASSWLSAGGVIDTQYF. The CDR3 DNA reads TGTGCCAGCAGTTGGTTATCAGCGGGAGGGGTCATTGATACGCAGTATTTT. The chain uses TRBV27 and TRBJ2-3, with 10 bases aligning to TRBD2. The CDR3 contains 17 residues. The germline V gene encodes CDR1 MNHEY and CDR2 SMNVEV (reference sequence). V dropped 4 bases and J dropped 6; count of bases not matched to a gene: 13.

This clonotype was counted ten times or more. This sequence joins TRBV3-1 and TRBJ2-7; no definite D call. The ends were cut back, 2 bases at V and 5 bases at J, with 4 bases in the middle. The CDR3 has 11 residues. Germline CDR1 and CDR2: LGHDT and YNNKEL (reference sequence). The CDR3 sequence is CASSQLDEQYF. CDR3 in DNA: TGTGCCAGCAGCCAACTAGACGAGCAGTACTTC.